These 21 T cell receptor beta chains share one sample of origin, sequenced in a study of CD8 T cells in ankylosing spondylitis. These receptors lack a known antigen. TCRdb re-analysed the 5' RACE reads in MiXCR, keeping a single row per CDR3 protein. The sample records roughly 400,000 distinct CDR3 sequences, about a fifth being singletons. Study conclusions and caveats: For ankylosing spondylitis blood, a TCR beta motif of roughly 8 highly homologous variants appeared characteristic.

The sequencing input was blood, either unsorted or a sorted T cell fraction (not recorded which). These receptors all come from a male donor with ankylosing spondylitis.

This clonotype has just a few counts. The CDR3 coding sequence is TGCGCCAGCAGCCAAGATCGCCGGGACGACTACAATGAGCAGTTCTTC. Translation gives CASSQDRRDDYNEQFF. The rearrangement uses TRBV4-3 and TRBJ2-1, with D perhaps TRBD1 or TRBD2 (5 bases each). CDR3 length equals 16 residues. Germline values: CDR1 LGHNA, CDR2 YSLEER. V lost 0 bases to trimming and J lost 3 bases, with 12 bases between them.

The chain has TRBV5-1 and TRBJ2-2; 9 nucleotides align to TRBD1. The ends lost 0 bases at V and 4 bases at J; junction bases unmatched: 4. Germline values: CDR1 SGHRS, CDR2 YFSETQ. This CDR3 is 16 amino acids long. The CDR3 loop is CASSLATGGITGELFF. CDR3 nucleotides: TGCGCCAGCAGCTTGGCGACAGGGGGGATCACCGGGGAGCTGTTTTTT. The full variable domain, rest sourced from reference TRBV5-1 and TRBJ2-2, is KAGVTQTPRYLIKTRGQQVTLSCSPISGHRSVSWYQQTPGQGLQFLFEYFSETQRNKGNFPGRFSGRQFSNSRSEMNVSTLELGDSALYLCASSLATGGITGELFFGEGSRLTVL.

This clonotype was seen a handful of times. The chain recombines TRBV6-2 or TRBV6-3 with TRBJ2-7, with D perhaps TRBD1 (5 bases). V was clipped by 0 bases and J by 2 bases, with 5 bases between them. The CDR3 spans 13 residues. Germline V CDR1 and CDR2: MNHEY, SVGEGT. CDR3 protein: CASSYSGAYEQYF. CDR3 in DNA: TGTGCCAGCAGTTACTCAGGGGCCTACGAGCAGTACTTC.

The sample holds many counts of this clonotype. The V call is TRBV10-3, the J call TRBJ2-7; 7 positions match TRBD1. Germline V gene lookup returns CDR1 ENHRY and CDR2 SYGVKD. V lost 0 bases, J lost 9 bases, and 2 bases stayed unmatched. The CDR3 loop spans 12 amino acids. The CDR3 spells CAISESQGVQYF. Here the CDR3 DNA reads TGTGCCATCAGTGAGTCCCAGGGGGTGCAGTACTTC.

This clonotype was observed a few times. This sequence joins TRBV6-5 and TRBJ2-7, with unresolved D. This CDR3 has 15 amino acids. Germline-derived CDR1 and CDR2 are MNHEY and SVGAGI. V lost 2 bases and J lost 3, with 14 bases in between. CDR3 region: CASSYPGAGVYEQYF. CDR3 nucleotide sequence: TGTGCCAGCAGTTACCCCGGAGCTGGAGTCTACGAGCAGTACTTC.

This clonotype was recorded a few times. The chain combines TRBV20-1 with TRBJ2-4, with 16 bases matching TRBD2. V was pared by 4 bases and J by 9 bases, with 6 bases of the junction left unmatched. The germline V gene encodes CDR1 DFQATT and CDR2 SNEGSKA (reference sequence). This CDR3 is 15 amino acids long. CDR3 bases: TGCAGTGCTATCGGGACTAGCGGGAGGGTTGGCATTCAGTACTTC. Protein product: CSAIGTSGRVGIQYF.

This chain links TRBV20-1 with TRBJ1-5, with TRBD1 matching over 8 bases. Germline V CDR1 and CDR2: DFQATT, SNEGSKA (reference sequence). CDR3 size: 14 residues. J gave up 4 bases and V 2 bases, and 4 bases lay outside the gene matches. In DNA form, the CDR3 reads TGCAGTGCTAGAACCGACAGGGGAAATCAGCCCCAGCATTTT. Residues: CSARTDRGNQPQHF.

This clonotype was found once. This rearrangement joins TRBV7-8 to TRBJ2-3; tentatively, D is TRBD2 (5 bases). The CDR3 runs to 15 residues. Deletions cut 4 bases from V and 2 bases from J, with 13 bases between. The germline CDR1 and CDR2 sequences are SGHVS and FQNEAQ. The CDR3: CASSSEGATTDTQYF. For the CDR3, the DNA is TGTGCCAGCAGCTCCGAGGGAGCGACCACAGATACGCAGTATTTT.

The chain is built from TRBV27 and TRBJ2-6; TRBD1 matches 8 bases. Germline loops: CDR1 MNHEY, CDR2 SMNVEV (reference sequence). V lost 4 bases to trimming and J lost 6 bases; unmatched junction nucleotides: 14. This CDR3 is 18 amino acids long. CDR3 amino acids: CASSWGLGRGQKANVLTF. The CDR3 nucleotides are TGTGCCAGCAGTTGGGGTCTGGGCAGGGGGCAAAAGGCCAACGTCCTGACTTTC.

CDR3 bases: TGCGCCAGCAGCTTGGGACCAGGGGACGTCCTGACTTTC. This translates into CASSLGPGDVLTF. The chain joins TRBV5-1 to TRBJ2-6, with a possible D match to TRBD1 (6 bases). This CDR3 contains 13 residues. Germline values: CDR1 SGHRS, CDR2 YFSETQ. V dropped 0 bases and J dropped 11 bases, with 9 bases sitting between them.

The J gene is TRBJ2-7, the V gene TRBV4-3, with a tentative D call TRBD2 (5 bases). The ends were cut back, 2 bases at V and 2 bases at J, with 13 bases in the middle. This CDR3 spans 15 amino acids. Germline V lookup: CDR1 LGHNA, CDR2 YSLEER. Here the CDR3 reads CASSQSLAAAYEQYF. CDR3 bases: TGCGCCAGCAGCCAATCGTTAGCAGCGGCCTACGAGCAGTACTTC.

Ten or more counts support this clonotype. The V gene is TRBV9, the J gene TRBJ2-1; 7 positions agree with TRBD2. With V trimmed by 2 bases and J by 6 bases, 8 bases remained unmatched. The CDR3 spans 15 residues. Germline V gene lookup returns CDR1 SGDLS and CDR2 YYNGEE. The CDR3 sequence is CASSVGTGGSNEQFF. In DNA form, the CDR3 reads TGTGCCAGCAGCGTTGGGACGGGAGGAAGCAATGAGCAGTTCTTC. Looking up the rest from reference TRBV9 and TRBJ2-1 gives the full variable domain: DSGVTQTPKHLITATGQRVTLRCSPRSGDLSVYWYQQSLDQGLQFLIQYYNGEERAKGNILERFSAQQFPDLHSELNLSSLELGDSALYFCASSVGTGGSNEQFFGPGTRLTVL.

This clonotype was seen a handful of times. The rearrangement joins TRBV27 to TRBJ2-7, with 10 positions matching TRBD2. The J segment lost 2 bases and the V segment lost 6 bases, leaving 7 bases of the junction unmatched. The CDR3 spans 15 residues. CDR1 and CDR2 from the germline V gene are MNHEY and SMNVEV (reference sequence). CDR3 nucleotide sequence: TGTGCCAGCAGCCCTTCCACTAGCGGGACCTACGAGCAGTACTTC. The encoded protein is CASSPSTSGTYEQYF.

The table lists this clonotype with a few counts. This chain joins TRBV9 and TRBJ2-2; TRBD2 agrees at 8 bases. V lost 0 bases and J lost 7; bases outside the gene matches: 11. This CDR3 has 17 residues. Germline V gene lookup returns CDR1 SGDLS and CDR2 YYNGEE. The CDR3 DNA reads as TGTGCCAGCAGCGTAGAACTCAGCGGGAGTCGCGGCGGGGAGCTGTTTTTT. Translated, it gives CASSVELSGSRGGELFF.

The rearrangement uses TRBV3-1 and TRBJ2-2; D might be TRBD2 (5 bases). V dropped 4 bases and J dropped 6 bases, with 12 bases sitting between them. Per germline, CDR1 LGHDT and CDR2 YNNKEL (reference sequence). CDR3 length equals 14 residues. In DNA form, the CDR3 reads TGTGCCAGCAGCCTCTCTAGCTCCCCCGGGGAGCTGTTTTTT. It encodes CASSLSSSPGELFF.

The V call is TRBV5-1, the J call TRBJ2-1; D may be TRBD2 (5 bases). The germline V and J ends were trimmed by 1 base and 6 bases, with 11 bases remaining between them. The length of the CDR3 is 14 residues. Germline values: CDR1 SGHRS, CDR2 YFSETQ. This CDR3 is CASSLNYRGNEQFF. The CDR3 DNA reads TGCGCCAGCAGCTTGAACTACCGGGGCAATGAGCAGTTCTTC.

A word on this clonotype: A much larger clone lies a single base off, so this may be a read error. The chain couples TRBV6-1 to TRBJ2-1, with 8 bases lining up with TRBD1. The germline CDR1 and CDR2 sequences are MNHNS and SASEGT. The junction had 6 bases not matched to a gene; V was cut back by 6 bases and J by 5 bases. The CDR3 extends over 14 amino acids. CDR3 loop: CASRPGQGNNEQFF. CDR3 coding DNA: TGTGCCAGCAGACCCGGACAGGGCAACAATGAGCAGTTCTTC.

This clonotype was counted between two and nine times. The chain employs TRBV20-1 and TRBJ2-3, with 8 bases matching TRBD1. Per germline, CDR1 DFQATT and CDR2 SNEGSKA (reference sequence). The CDR3 has 12 residues. V was clipped by 7 bases and J by 5 bases; unmatched bases: 5. This CDR3 is CSVGQGIDTQYF. The CDR3 DNA follows: TGCAGTGTAGGACAGGGAATAGATACGCAGTATTTT.

The chain has TRBV29-1 and TRBJ1-1; TRBD1 might be the D (5 bases). This CDR3 region has 13 residues. Between the trimmed V and J ends, which lost 5 bases and 2 bases, there was a span of 12 bases. Germline V gene data show CDR1 as SQVTM and CDR2 as ANQGSEA. The CDR3 sequence: CSVRGTGNTEAFF. The CDR3, as DNA: TGCAGCGTTCGAGGGACGGGAAACACTGAAGCTTTCTTT.

The CDR3, as DNA: TGCGCCAGCAGCTTAAAACCGGGACTAACGCACGACGCTGGGGCCAACGTCCTGACTTTC. Protein: CASSLKPGLTHDAGANVLTF. The V and J genes are TRBV5-1 and TRBJ2-6; 7 bases map to TRBD2. CDR1 is SGHRS and CDR2 is YFSETQ in the germline V gene. J lost 2 bases, V lost 2 bases, and 16 bases had no gene match. The CDR3 loop spans 20 amino acids.

The chain is built from TRBV27 and TRBJ2-1; TRBD2 matches 10 bases. CDR1 is MNHEY and CDR2 is SMNVEV in the germline V gene (reference sequence). The ends lost 5 bases at V and 4 bases at J; junction bases unmatched: 11. The CDR3 loop spans 17 amino acids. CDR3 loop: CASSPLDGTSAYNEQFF. In DNA form, the CDR3 reads TGTGCCAGCAGTCCTCTAGATGGGACTAGCGCGTACAATGAGCAGTTCTTC.